What follows is one TCR beta chain and its context. Original methodology: Reference gene primer amplification in the assay estimated nucleated cell counts. TCRdb keeps only in-frame clones here, not all; method: immunoSEQ multiplex PCR. V and J calls plus clone size are reproduced from that table; the DNA served to infer D and trimming. The table records 310,000 or so clones, 70% to 90% of them present only once. The CDR3 runs 13 residues. V was cut by 0 bases and J by 7 bases, with 9 bases left in between. Germline values: CDR1 MGHRA, CDR2 YSYEKL. This record comes from a study of blood T cell repertoires in COVID-19. Study information: Italy, Spain and the United States were the sources of the convalescent and acute COVID-19 samples. Sources were T cells, B-cell-depleted T cells, or PBMCs; the material itself was cDNA or gDNA.

The TCR was taken from a man in his 70s with acute or convalescent COVID-19. The sample taken for sequencing was peripheral blood. This chain links TRBV4-1 with TRBJ2-5; D is unresolved. This CDR3 reads CASSQDHLGTQYF. The CDR3 region has the DNA TGCGCCAGCAGCCAAGATCATCTCGGGACCCAGTACTTC.